These 21 T cell receptor beta chains came from one sample sequenced in a study of cytomegalovirus exposure and HLA in healthy donors (dated by TCRdb to the late 2010s). The method behind the library was the immunoSEQ multiplex PCR assay. For the multiplex PCR, a mixture combining 60 forward primers for TCR Vbeta segments and 13 reverse primers for TCR Jbeta segments was used. In TCRdb, the immuneACCESS table is reduced to in-frame sequences with V and J assigned. These tables do not hold every clone; where another copy was compared, an unresolved V gene accounts for under half, and the others remain unexplained. Recorded for this sample are fewer than 200,000 clones; 80% of them occurred a single time. Clones ranked in the top ten supply approximately 4.1% of the sample. The sequencing sample was made of PBMCs. Receptor source: a woman aged 45-65 years in good health and CMV-seropositive.

The chain employs TRBV6-5 and TRBJ2-1, with TRBD2 matching 10 bases. Germline trimming cut 2 bases from V and 3 bases from J; bases unmatched to any gene: 1. Germline CDR1 MNHEY, CDR2 SVGAGI. The CDR3 has 15 amino acids. DNA of the CDR3: TGTGCCAGCAGTTACGCTAGCGGGGGCTACAATGAGCAGTTCTTC. Encoded protein: CASSYASGGYNEQFF.

The chain couples TRBV4-2 to TRBJ1-4, with D tentatively TRBD1 (5 bases). Germline V CDR1 and CDR2: LGHNA, YNFKEQ. The CDR3 is 17 residues long. Trimming shortened V by 0 bases and J by 8 bases, and 19 bases separated the two germline ends. CDR3 region: CASSQDIRVTLREKLFF. The CDR3 DNA sequence: TGTGCCAGCAGCCAAGACATCAGGGTTACTCTCAGGGAAAAACTGTTTTTT.

The chain carries TRBV15 and TRBJ2-2, with D tentatively TRBD1 (6 bases). This CDR3 is built from 14 residues. CDR1 and CDR2 (germline): LNHNV, YYDKDF (reference sequence). V lost 5 bases to trimming and J lost 1 base, with 8 bases between them. The CDR3 region has the DNA TGTGCCACCAGCGTACAGGGGAACACCGGGGAGCTGTTTTTT. Amino acids: CATSVQGNTGELFF.

This clone was recorded a few times. This sequence joins TRBV29-1 and TRBJ1-1; 9 positions match TRBD1. The length of the CDR3 is 13 residues. Trimming removed 4 bases from V and 1 base from J; junction bases left unmatched: 1. Germline values: CDR1 SQVTM, CDR2 ANQGSEA. CDR3: CSVVQGANTEAFF. In nucleotides, the CDR3 is TGCAGCGTTGTACAGGGGGCGAACACTGAAGCTTTCTTT.

The chain recombines TRBV5-1 with TRBJ2-3; 8 bases agree with TRBD2. Germline-derived CDR1 and CDR2 are SGHRS and YFSETQ. With 4 bases clipped from V and 4 bases from J, the junction kept 5 bases outside the gene matches. The CDR3 runs 14 residues. In nucleotides, the CDR3 is TGCGCCAGCAGCCCAGGACTAGCACCAGATACGCAGTATTTT. This codes for CASSPGLAPDTQYF.

This sequence joins TRBV4-2 and TRBJ2-2; D is uncertain. The germline V gene encodes CDR1 LGHNA and CDR2 YNFKEQ. Trimming stripped 0 bases from V and 0 bases from J, with 8 bases between. The length of the CDR3 is 16 residues. The CDR3 DNA follows: TGTGCCAGCAGCCAAGAGGGCAATTCGAACACCGGGGAGCTGTTTTTT. Its translation: CASSQEGNSNTGELFF.

The rearrangement uses TRBV27 and TRBJ1-4; D ambiguous. The CDR3 length is 13 residues. Trimming removed 2 bases from V and 8 bases from J, with 9 bases in between. The germline gives CDR1 MNHEY, CDR2 SMNVEV (reference sequence). For the CDR3, the DNA is TGTGCCAGCAGTTTAAACGGGGTGGAAAAACTGTTTTTT. Translated: CASSLNGVEKLFF.

This sequence joins TRBV28 and TRBJ1-2, with D maybe TRBD1 (6 bases). Germline V CDR1 and CDR2: MDHEN, SYDVKM. V lost 2 bases and J 8 bases, leaving 18 bases between the germline ends. CDR3 size: 15 residues. The CDR3 loop reads CASSLRSRGVRGYTF. Here the CDR3 DNA reads TGTGCCAGCAGTTTAAGGTCCAGGGGAGTACGGGGCTACACCTTC.

The V call is TRBV6-1, the J call TRBJ2-7; 9 bases are a match to TRBD2. Germline trimming cut 5 bases from V and 6 bases from J; bases unmatched to any gene: 11. Germline V gene lookup returns CDR1 MNHNS and CDR2 SASEGT. The CDR3 runs 15 residues. The CDR3 loop reads CASSTNEGLAGEQYF. CDR3 in DNA: TGTGCCAGCAGTACCAATGAGGGACTAGCTGGCGAGCAGTACTTC.

The V and J genes are TRBV28 and TRBJ1-1; D uncertain. CDR3 length: 16 amino acids. Trimming took 6 bases from V and 1 from J, leaving 18 bases between them. CDR1 and CDR2 (germline): MDHEN, SYDVKM. CDR3 loop: CASRPTSKGGNTEAFF. CDR3 sequence (DNA): TGTGCCAGCAGACCCACCTCTAAGGGAGGGAACACTGAAGCTTTCTTT.

This chain joins TRBV27 and TRBJ1-2; 10 bases agree with TRBD1. V gave up 4 bases and J gave up 5 bases; unmatched junction bases: 10. Germline loops: CDR1 MNHEY, CDR2 SMNVEV (reference sequence). CDR3 length: 16 residues. This CDR3 is CASSSTWGQGLYGYTF. The CDR3 DNA follows: TGTGCCAGCAGTTCAACCTGGGGACAGGGGCTTTATGGCTACACCTTC.

The J gene is TRBJ1-4, the V gene TRBV5-8, with a weak D call TRBD1 (6 bases). CDR1 and CDR2 from the germline V gene are SGHTS and YDEGEE. The V and J ends lost 2 bases and 0 bases respectively, with 8 bases between them. The CDR3 runs to 15 residues. CDR3 DNA sequence: TGTGCCAGCAGCTTCAGGGGTGCAACTAATGAAAAACTGTTTTTT. It codes for CASSFRGATNEKLFF.

V gene TRBV5-1 combines with J gene TRBJ2-1; D unresolved. This CDR3 region has 11 residues. V was shortened by 1 base and J by 7 bases, with 3 bases between the two germline ends. CDR1 is SGHRS and CDR2 is YFSETQ in the germline V gene. The CDR3 DNA reads as TGCGCCAGCAGCTTGCGGAATGAGCAGTTCTTC. Encoded protein: CASSLRNEQFF.

This clone was detected once. This chain joins TRBV7-9 and TRBJ1-1; 9 bases map to TRBD1. Germline lookup yields CDR1 SEHNR and CDR2 FQNEAQ (reference sequence). The CDR3 is made up of 13 amino acids. Trimming cost V 4 bases and J 7 bases; bases outside gene matches: 4. The CDR3 reads CASSWETGGEAFF. DNA of the CDR3: TGTGCCAGCAGCTGGGAGACAGGGGGTGAAGCTTTCTTT.

The chain couples TRBV10-2 to TRBJ2-4, with 7 bases aligning to TRBD1. The CDR3 spans 15 residues. The V gene end was trimmed by 5 bases and the J gene end by 1 base; junction bases not matched to a gene: 5. The V gene's germline CDR1 is WSHSY and CDR2 SAAADI. The CDR3 DNA reads as TGCGCCAGCAGTATTGACAGGGCGGCCAAAAACATTCAGTACTTC. As protein: CASSIDRAAKNIQYF.

The V and J genes are TRBV5-1 and TRBJ2-7, with D possibly TRBD2 on 6 matching bases. The CDR3 runs to 14 residues. V lost 0 bases and J 7 bases, leaving 14 bases between the germline ends. Germline V gives CDR1 SGHRS, CDR2 YFSETQ. CDR3 loop: CASSLGMAGNEQYF. The CDR3, as DNA: TGCGCCAGCAGCTTGGGGATGGCGGGGAATGAGCAGTACTTC. Full variable domain (rest looked up from reference TRBV5-1 and TRBJ2-7): KAGVTQTPRYLIKTRGQQVTLSCSPISGHRSVSWYQQTPGQGLQFLFEYFSETQRNKGNFPGRFSGRQFSNSRSEMNVSTLELGDSALYLCASSLGMAGNEQYFGPGTRLTVT.

Details on this clone: The same CDR3 is also encoded by other DNA sequences in this sample. The rearrangement joins TRBV7-9 to TRBJ1-2; 9 bases align to TRBD1. J gave up 6 bases and V 4 bases, and 12 bases lay outside the gene matches. The CDR3 is made up of 16 amino acids. Germline V gene data show CDR1 as SEHNR and CDR2 as FQNEAQ (reference sequence). In DNA form, the CDR3 reads TGTGCCAGCAGCTCTGGTACAGGGGGCGGGCTGGATGGCTACACCTTC. The encoded protein is CASSSGTGGGLDGYTF.

This clone came up a few times. The V gene is TRBV18, the J gene TRBJ1-6; a possible D gene is TRBD1 (5 bases). Germline V gene lookup returns CDR1 KGHSH and CDR2 LQKENI. The CDR3 extends over 20 amino acids. V gave up 1 base and J gave up 0 bases, with 19 bases separating them. CDR3 DNA: TGTGCCAGCTCACCACAGGGGTTGAGCCCCTTAAGCTCCTATAATTCACCCCTCCACTTT. This encodes CASSPQGLSPLSSYNSPLHF.

The rearrangement links TRBV4-2 to TRBJ2-7; 8 bases are shared with TRBD2. Germline V gene lookup returns CDR1 LGHNA and CDR2 YNFKEQ. The ends lost 0 bases at V and 5 bases at J; junction bases unmatched: 6. The CDR3 is made up of 15 amino acids. The CDR3 sequence: CASSQDTREGDEQYF. Here the CDR3 DNA reads TGTGCCAGCAGCCAAGATACCCGGGAGGGGGACGAGCAGTACTTC.

This clone was seen a few times. The DNA for the CDR3 is TGTGCCAGCAGTGCCTCGCGGGGGGCCATATATTTT. This translates into CASSASRGAIYF. V gene TRBV28 combines with J gene TRBJ1-3, with D perhaps TRBD1 (5 bases). The CDR3 is 12 amino acids. CDR1 is MDHEN and CDR2 is SYDVKM in the germline V gene. The germline V and J ends were trimmed by 5 bases and 11 bases, with 13 bases remaining between them. The complete variable domain, with remaining parts taken from reference TRBV28 and TRBJ1-3, reads DVKVTQSSRYLVKRTGEKVFLECVQDMDHENMFWYRQDPGLGLRLIYFSYDVKMKEKGDIPEGYSVSREKKERFSLILESASTNQTSMYLCASSASRGAIYFGEGSWLTVV.

The genes are TRBV10-3 and TRBJ2-3, with 9 bases lining up with TRBD2. Germline-derived CDR1 and CDR2 are ENHRY and SYGVKD. V dropped 10 bases and J dropped 6; count of bases not matched to a gene: 14. This CDR3 is 15 amino acids long. The chain's CDR3 is CATRGGGAYLDTQYF. The CDR3 nucleotides read TGTGCCACCAGGGGCGGGGGGGCCTATTTGGATACGCAGTATTTT.